A selection of T cell receptor beta chains follows, all from one sample in a study of T-cell memory formation after mild COVID-19. TCRdb recomputed calls from the 5' RACE reads with MiXCR, one row per CDR3 protein. This sample carries around 340,000 distinct CDR3 sequences, roughly an eighth of them seen once, and the ten largest clones take 22%. Specimen: PBMCs or a T cell subset sorted from them (not recorded which). All receptors derive from a man younger than 35 who had mild COVID-19 (a few samples of this study predate the infection). Cell type and time point are not known. Each CDR3 is given with its conserved first and last residue.

>TRBJ2-5|TRBV5-6
CASSIRNRVQETQYF
>TRBJ2-5|TRBV20-1
CSASAPSGPVWYF
>TRBJ2-3|TRBV18
CASSPRQEADTQYF
>TRBJ2-1|TRBV4-1
CASSQGRLRGGSSYNEQFF
>TRBJ1-5|TRBV7-9
CASSLGVAGTQPQHF
>TRBJ2-1|TRBV7-9
CASSLVPGQGAYEQFF
>TRBJ2-6|TRBV9
CASSVYREAGANVLTF
>TRBJ2-5|TRBV28
CASAFSQTQYF
>TRBJ2-3|TRBV2
CASSPSGLAGGTDTQYF
>TRBJ2-5|TRBV7-6
CASSLIPGLQETQYF
>TRBJ2-2|TRBV7-2
CASSPGQGYGELFF
>TRBJ1-5|TRBV12-3/TRBV12-4
CASSSRGLSAVSNQPQHF
>TRBJ2-1|TRBV12-3/TRBV12-4
CASRERNEQFF
>TRBJ1-1|TRBV9
CASSDLRDRGTEAFF
>TRBJ1-4|TRBV6-5
CASSLGSLNEKLFF
>TRBJ2-1|TRBV6-2/TRBV6-3
CASKGTTYNEQFF
>TRBJ2-1|TRBV5-4
CASSPKTAGDEQFF
>TRBJ1-1|TRBV7-9
CASSPTTGARGTEAFF
>TRBJ2-5|TRBV6-5
CASRPAGPQETQYF
>TRBJ1-5|TRBV19
CASKLDSKGGNQPQHF
>TRBJ2-5|TRBV6-5
CASSVGGTRGSTQYF
>TRBJ2-5|TRBV25-1
CASRGRVYQETQYF
>TRBJ2-3|TRBV30
CAWTRREDTQYF
>TRBJ2-6|TRBV18
CASSLAPPGANVLTF
>TRBJ2-3|TRBV20-1
CSADPLEGPIDTQYF
>TRBJ1-2|TRBV6-5
CASSYLRTGKSYGYTF
>TRBJ2-1|TRBV9
CASSLGQGEDSNEQFF
>TRBJ2-3|TRBV7-6
CASSLVGPTDTQYF
>TRBJ2-3|TRBV9
CASSVAERGGFTDTQYF
>TRBJ2-7|TRBV12-3/TRBV12-4
CASRAEEHPPYEQYF